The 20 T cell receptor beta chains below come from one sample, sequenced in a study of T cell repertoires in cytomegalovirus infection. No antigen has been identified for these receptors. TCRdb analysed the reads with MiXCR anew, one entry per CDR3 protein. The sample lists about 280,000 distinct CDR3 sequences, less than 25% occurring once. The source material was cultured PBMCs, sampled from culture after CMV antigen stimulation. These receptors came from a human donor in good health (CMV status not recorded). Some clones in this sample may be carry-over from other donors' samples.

The CDR3: CASKRSGGSGNTIYF. The CDR3 DNA follows: TGCGCCAGCAAGCGAAGTGGTGGATCTGGAAACACCATATATTTT. The rearrangement links TRBV4-1 to TRBJ1-3, with unresolved D. Germline CDR1 reads MGHRA; CDR2 reads YSYEKL. This CDR3 contains 15 residues. Between the trimmed V and J ends, which lost 7 bases and 1 base, there was a span of 14 bases.

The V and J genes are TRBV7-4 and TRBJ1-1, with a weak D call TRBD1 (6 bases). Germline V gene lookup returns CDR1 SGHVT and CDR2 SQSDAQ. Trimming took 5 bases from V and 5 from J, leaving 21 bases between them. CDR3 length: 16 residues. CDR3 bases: TGTGCCAGCAGCCAGGGGTTAGGGGGGGGAGAAACTGAAGCTTTCTTT. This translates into CASSQGLGGGETEAFF.

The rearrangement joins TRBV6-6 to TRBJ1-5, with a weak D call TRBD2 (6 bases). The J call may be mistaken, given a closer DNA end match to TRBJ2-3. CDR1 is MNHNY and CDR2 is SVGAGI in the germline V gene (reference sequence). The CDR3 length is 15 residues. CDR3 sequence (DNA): TGTGCCAGCAGTTACTCGAATAGGGGAGGCCAGCCCCAGTATTTT. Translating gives CASSYSNRGGQPQYF.

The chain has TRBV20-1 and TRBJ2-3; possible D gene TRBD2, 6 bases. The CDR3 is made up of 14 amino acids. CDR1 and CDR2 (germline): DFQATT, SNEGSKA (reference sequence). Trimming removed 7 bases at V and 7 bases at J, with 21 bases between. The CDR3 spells CSVQVLAPGNTQYF. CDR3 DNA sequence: TGCAGTGTCCAAGTACTAGCACCGGGAAATACGCAGTATTTT.

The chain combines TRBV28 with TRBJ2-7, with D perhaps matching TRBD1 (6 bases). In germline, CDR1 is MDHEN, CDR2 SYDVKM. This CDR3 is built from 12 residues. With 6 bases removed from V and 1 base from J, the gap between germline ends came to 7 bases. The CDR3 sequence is CASRQGSYEQYF. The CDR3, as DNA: TGTGCCAGCAGACAGGGTTCCTACGAGCAGTACTTC.

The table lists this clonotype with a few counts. The CDR3: CATSTEQPGDTQYF. DNA of the CDR3: TGTGCCACCAGTACAGAACAGCCGGGGGATACGCAGTATTTT. This chain links TRBV24-1 with TRBJ2-3; tentative D call: TRBD2 (5 bases). This CDR3 contains 14 residues. V dropped 6 bases and J dropped 6 bases, with 15 bases sitting between them. Germline CDR1 reads KGHDR; CDR2 reads SFDVKD.

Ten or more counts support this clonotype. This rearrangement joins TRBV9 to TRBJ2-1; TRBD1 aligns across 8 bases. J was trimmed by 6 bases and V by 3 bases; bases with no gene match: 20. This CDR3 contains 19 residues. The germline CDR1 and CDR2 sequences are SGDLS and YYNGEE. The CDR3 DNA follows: TGTGCCAGCAGCGCCCCGAGGGGAGACAGGGGAAATCGGGGCAATGAGCAGTTCTTC. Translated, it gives CASSAPRGDRGNRGNEQFF.

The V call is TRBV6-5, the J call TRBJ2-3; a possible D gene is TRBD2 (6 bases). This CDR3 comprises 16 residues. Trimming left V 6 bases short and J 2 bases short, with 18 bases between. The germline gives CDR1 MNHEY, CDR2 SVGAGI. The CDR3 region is CASSNPREEVTDTQYF. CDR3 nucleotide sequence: TGTGCCAGCAGCAACCCTAGGGAGGAGGTCACAGATACGCAGTATTTT.

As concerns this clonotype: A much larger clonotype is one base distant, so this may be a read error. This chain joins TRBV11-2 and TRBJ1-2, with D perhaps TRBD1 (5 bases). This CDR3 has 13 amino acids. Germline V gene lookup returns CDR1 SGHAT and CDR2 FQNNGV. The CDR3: CTSSSGTRYGYTF. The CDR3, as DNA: TGTACCAGCAGCTCGGGGACCCGCTATGGCTACACCTTC.

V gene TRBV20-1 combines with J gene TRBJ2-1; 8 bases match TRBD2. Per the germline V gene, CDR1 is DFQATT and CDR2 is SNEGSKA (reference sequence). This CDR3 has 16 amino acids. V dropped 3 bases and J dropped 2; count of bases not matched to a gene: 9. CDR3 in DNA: TGCAGTGCTAGCCCCCAACTAGCGGACACCTACAATGAGCAGTTCTTC. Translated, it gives CSASPQLADTYNEQFF.

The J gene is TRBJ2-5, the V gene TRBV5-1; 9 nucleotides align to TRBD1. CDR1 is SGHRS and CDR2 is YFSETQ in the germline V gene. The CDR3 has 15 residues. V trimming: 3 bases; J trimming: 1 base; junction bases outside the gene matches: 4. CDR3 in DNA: TGCGCCAGCAGCTACGGACAGGGGATCCAAGAGACCCAGTACTTC. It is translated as CASSYGQGIQETQYF.

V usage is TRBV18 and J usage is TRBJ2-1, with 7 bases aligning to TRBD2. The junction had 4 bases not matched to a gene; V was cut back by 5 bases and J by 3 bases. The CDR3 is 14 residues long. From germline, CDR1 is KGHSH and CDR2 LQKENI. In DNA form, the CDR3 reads TGTGCCAGCTCAAAAGGGGACTACTACAATGAGCAGTTCTTC. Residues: CASSKGDYYNEQFF.

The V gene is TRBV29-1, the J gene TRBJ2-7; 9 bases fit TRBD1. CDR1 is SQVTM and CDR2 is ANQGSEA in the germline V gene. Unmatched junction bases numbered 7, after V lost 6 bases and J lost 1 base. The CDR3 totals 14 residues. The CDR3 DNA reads TGCAGCGTAGAGACAGGGGGTCTGTCCTACGAGCAGTACTTC. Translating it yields CSVETGGLSYEQYF.

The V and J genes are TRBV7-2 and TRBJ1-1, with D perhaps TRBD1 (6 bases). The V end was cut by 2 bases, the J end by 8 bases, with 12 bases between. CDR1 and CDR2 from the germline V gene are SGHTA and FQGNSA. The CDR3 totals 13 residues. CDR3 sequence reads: CASSLQGSVEAFF. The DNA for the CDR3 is TGTGCCAGCAGCTTACAGGGGTCCGTCGAAGCTTTCTTT. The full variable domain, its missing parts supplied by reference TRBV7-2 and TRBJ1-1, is GAGVSQSPSNKVTEKGKDVELRCDPISGHTALYWYRQSLGQGLEFLIYFQGNSAPDKSGLPSDRFSAERTGGSVSTLTIQRTQQEDSAVYLCASSLQGSVEAFFGQGTRLTVV.

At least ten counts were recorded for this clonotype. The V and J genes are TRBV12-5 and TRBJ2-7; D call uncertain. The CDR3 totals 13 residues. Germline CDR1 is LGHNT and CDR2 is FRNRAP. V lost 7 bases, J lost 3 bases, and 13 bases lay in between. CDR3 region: CASAMRSDYEQYF. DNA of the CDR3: TGTGCTAGTGCCATGCGTTCAGACTACGAGCAGTACTTC.

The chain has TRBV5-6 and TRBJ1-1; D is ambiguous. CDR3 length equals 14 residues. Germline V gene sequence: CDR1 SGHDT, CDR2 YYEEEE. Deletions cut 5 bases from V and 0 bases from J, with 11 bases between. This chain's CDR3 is CASSRRRVNTEAFF. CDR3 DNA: TGTGCCAGCAGTCGGCGCCGGGTGAACACTGAAGCTTTCTTT.

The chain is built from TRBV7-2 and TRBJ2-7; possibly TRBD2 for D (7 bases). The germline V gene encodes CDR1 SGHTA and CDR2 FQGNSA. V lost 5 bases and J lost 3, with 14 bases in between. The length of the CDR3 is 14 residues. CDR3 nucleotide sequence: TGTGCCAGCAGCCGAGGGGGGGGCAGCTACGAGCAGTACGTC. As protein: CASSRGGGSYEQYV.

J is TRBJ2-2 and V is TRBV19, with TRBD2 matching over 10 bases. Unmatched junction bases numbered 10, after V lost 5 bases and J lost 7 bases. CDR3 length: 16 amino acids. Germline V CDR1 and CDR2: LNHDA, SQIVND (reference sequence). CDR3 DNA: TGTGCCAGTAGTCCGGTAGCGGGAGGTAATCGCGGGGAGCTGTTTTTT. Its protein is CASSPVAGGNRGELFF.

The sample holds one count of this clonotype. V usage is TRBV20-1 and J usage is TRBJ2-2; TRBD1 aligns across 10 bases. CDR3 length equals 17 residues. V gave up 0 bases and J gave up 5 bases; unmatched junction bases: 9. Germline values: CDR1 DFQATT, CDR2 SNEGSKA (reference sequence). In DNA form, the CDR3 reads TGCAGTGCTAGAGATGAGAGACAGGGGGCGCAGACCGGGGAGCTGTTTTTT. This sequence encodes CSARDERQGAQTGELFF.

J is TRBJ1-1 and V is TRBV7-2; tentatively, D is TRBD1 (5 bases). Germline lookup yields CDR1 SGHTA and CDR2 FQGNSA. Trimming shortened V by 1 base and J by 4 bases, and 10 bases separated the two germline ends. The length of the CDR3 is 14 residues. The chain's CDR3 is CASSLDGAATEAFF. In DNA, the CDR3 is TGTGCCAGCAGCTTAGATGGGGCGGCCACTGAAGCTTTCTTT.